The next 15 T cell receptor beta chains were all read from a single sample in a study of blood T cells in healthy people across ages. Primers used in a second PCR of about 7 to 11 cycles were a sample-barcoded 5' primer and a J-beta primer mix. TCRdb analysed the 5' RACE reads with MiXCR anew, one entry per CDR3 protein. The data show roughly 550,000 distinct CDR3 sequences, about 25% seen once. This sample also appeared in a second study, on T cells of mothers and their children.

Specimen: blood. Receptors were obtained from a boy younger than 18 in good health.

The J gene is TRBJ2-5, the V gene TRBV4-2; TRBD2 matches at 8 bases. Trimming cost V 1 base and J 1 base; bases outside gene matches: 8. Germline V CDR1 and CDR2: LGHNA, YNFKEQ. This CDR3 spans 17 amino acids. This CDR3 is CASSQGASGSFQETQYF. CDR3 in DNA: TGTGCCAGCAGCCAAGGGGCTAGCGGGTCTTTCCAAGAGACCCAGTACTTC.

As DNA, the CDR3 is TGCAGCGTCCCGGACGGGGCTGCCAGCACAGATACGCAGTATTTT. It encodes CSVPDGAASTDTQYF. The chain links TRBV29-1 to TRBJ2-3, with D perhaps given as TRBD1 or TRBD2 (5 bases each). The germline V gene has CDR1 SQVTM and CDR2 ANQGSEA. This CDR3 comprises 15 residues. Deletions cut 6 bases from V and 0 bases from J, with 16 bases between.

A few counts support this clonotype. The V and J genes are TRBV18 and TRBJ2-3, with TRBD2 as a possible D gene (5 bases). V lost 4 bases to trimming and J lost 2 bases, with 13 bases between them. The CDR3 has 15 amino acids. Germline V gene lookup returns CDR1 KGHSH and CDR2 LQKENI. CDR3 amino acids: CASSLNRGTTDTQYF. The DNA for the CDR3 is TGTGCCAGCTCACTGAACCGGGGAACCACAGATACGCAGTATTTT.

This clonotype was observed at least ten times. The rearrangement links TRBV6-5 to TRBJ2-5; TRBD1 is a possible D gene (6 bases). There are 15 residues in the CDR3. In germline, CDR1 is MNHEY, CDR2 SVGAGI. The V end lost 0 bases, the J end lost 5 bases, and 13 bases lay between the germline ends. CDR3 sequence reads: CASSYSIEGEETQYF. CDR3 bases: TGTGCCAGCAGTTACTCGATTGAGGGGGAGGAGACCCAGTACTTC.

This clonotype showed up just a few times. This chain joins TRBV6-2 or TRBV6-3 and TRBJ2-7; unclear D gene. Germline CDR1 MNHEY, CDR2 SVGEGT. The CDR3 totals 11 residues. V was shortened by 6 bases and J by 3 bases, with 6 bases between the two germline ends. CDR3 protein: CASSTDYEQYF. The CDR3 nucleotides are TGTGCCAGCAGCACCGACTACGAGCAGTACTTC.

CDR3 residues: CASSLTGDRYNEQFF. The CDR3 nucleotides are TGTGCCAGCAGCTTAACGGGGGATCGCTACAATGAGCAGTTCTTC. This chain links TRBV7-3 with TRBJ2-1, with D perhaps TRBD1 or TRBD2 (5 bases each). V was pared by 0 bases and J by 3 bases, with 9 bases between. CDR3 length equals 15 residues. The germline V gene encodes CDR1 SGHTA and CDR2 FQGTGA.

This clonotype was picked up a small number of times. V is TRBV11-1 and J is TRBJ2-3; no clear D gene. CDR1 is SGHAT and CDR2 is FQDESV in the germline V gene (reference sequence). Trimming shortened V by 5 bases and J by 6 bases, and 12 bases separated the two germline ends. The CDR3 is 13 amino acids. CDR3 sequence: CASSVPDGDTQYF. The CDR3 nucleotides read TGTGCCAGCAGCGTCCCGGACGGGGATACGCAGTATTTT.

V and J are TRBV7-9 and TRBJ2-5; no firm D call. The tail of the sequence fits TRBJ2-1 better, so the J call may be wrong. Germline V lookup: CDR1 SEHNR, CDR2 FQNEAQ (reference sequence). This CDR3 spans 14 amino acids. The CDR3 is CASSLSLSTNEQFF. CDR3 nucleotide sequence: TGTGCCAGCAGCTTATCTCTATCCACCAATGAGCAGTTCTTC.

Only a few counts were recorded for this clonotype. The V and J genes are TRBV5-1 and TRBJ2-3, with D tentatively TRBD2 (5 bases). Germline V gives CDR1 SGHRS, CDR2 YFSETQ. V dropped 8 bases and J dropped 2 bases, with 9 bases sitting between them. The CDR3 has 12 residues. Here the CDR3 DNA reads TGCGCCAGTCGAGCGGACACAGATACGCAGTATTTT. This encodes CASRADTDTQYF.

CDR3 in amino acids: CSVTRGPYEQYF. CDR3 bases: TGCAGCGTTACTAGGGGCCCCTACGAGCAGTACTTC. The chain carries TRBV29-1 and TRBJ2-7; perhaps D is TRBD1 or TRBD2 (5 bases each). V lost 5 bases and J 2 bases, leaving 10 bases between the germline ends. The CDR3 length is 12 residues. Germline loops: CDR1 SQVTM, CDR2 ANQGSEA.

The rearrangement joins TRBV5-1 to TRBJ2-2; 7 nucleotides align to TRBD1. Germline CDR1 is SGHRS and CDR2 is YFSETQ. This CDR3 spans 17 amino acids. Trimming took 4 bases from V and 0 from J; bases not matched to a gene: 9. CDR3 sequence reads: CASSGWDSGTNTGELFF. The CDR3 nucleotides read TGCGCCAGCAGCGGATGGGACAGTGGAACGAACACCGGGGAGCTGTTTTTT. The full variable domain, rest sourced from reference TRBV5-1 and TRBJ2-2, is KAGVTQTPRYLIKTRGQQVTLSCSPISGHRSVSWYQQTPGQGLQFLFEYFSETQRNKGNFPGRFSGRQFSNSRSEMNVSTLELGDSALYLCASSGWDSGTNTGELFFGEGSRLTVL.

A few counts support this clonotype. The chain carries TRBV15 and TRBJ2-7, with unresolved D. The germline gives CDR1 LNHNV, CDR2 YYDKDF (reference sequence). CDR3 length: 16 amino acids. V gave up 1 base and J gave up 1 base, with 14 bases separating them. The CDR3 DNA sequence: TGTGCCACCAGCAGAGCCAAGGGAAGAGATTCCTACGAGCAGTACTTC. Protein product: CATSRAKGRDSYEQYF.

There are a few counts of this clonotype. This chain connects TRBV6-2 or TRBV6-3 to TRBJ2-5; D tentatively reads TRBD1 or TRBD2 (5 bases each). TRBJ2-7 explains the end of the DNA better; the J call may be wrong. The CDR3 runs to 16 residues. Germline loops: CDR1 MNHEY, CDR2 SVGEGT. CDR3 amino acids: CASSTLLDGTPYEQYF. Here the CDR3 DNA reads TGTGCCAGCAGCACTCTGCTTGACGGGACCCCCTACGAGCAGTACTTC.

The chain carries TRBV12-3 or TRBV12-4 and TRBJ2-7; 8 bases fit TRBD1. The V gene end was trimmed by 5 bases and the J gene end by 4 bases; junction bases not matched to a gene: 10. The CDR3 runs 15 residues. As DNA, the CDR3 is TGTGCCAGCAGTAATCTAAGAGGACAGGGATACGAGCAGTACTTC. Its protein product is CASSNLRGQGYEQYF.

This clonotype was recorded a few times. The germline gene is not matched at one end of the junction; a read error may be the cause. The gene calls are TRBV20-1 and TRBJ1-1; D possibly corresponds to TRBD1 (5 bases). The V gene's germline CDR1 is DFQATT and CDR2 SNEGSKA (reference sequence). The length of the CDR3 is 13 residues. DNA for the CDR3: TGCAGTACTAGAGGGGTCGGGTATGCTGAAGCTTTCTTT. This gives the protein CSTRGVGYAEAFF.